This T cell receptor (beta chain) appears in the sequencing data of a study of blood T cell repertoires in COVID-19. About the research overall: The origin of the acute and convalescent COVID-19 samples was the United States, Italy and Spain.

With V trimmed by 6 bases and J by 3 bases, 7 bases remained unmatched. Germline CDR1 and CDR2: MNHEY and SVGAGI. This CDR3 is 15 amino acids long. Original handling: The authors estimated nucleated cell counts from reference gene primer amplification. The method was immunoSEQ multiplex PCR; TCRdb's version includes in-frame clones alone and lacks a portion of them. V, J and clone size derive from that table, while D and trimming were established from the DNA sequence. Of about 190,000 clones in the sample, approximately 80% were seen once. This receptor was identified in a man aged 50 to 59 who had recovered from COVID-19. Sequenced input: peripheral blood. The chain joins TRBV6-5 to TRBJ2-1, with 8 nucleotides matching TRBD1. CDR3 coding DNA: TGTGCCAGCAGGACCGCAGGGGGCAACTACAATGAGCAGTTCTTC. This codes for CASRTAGGNYNEQFF.